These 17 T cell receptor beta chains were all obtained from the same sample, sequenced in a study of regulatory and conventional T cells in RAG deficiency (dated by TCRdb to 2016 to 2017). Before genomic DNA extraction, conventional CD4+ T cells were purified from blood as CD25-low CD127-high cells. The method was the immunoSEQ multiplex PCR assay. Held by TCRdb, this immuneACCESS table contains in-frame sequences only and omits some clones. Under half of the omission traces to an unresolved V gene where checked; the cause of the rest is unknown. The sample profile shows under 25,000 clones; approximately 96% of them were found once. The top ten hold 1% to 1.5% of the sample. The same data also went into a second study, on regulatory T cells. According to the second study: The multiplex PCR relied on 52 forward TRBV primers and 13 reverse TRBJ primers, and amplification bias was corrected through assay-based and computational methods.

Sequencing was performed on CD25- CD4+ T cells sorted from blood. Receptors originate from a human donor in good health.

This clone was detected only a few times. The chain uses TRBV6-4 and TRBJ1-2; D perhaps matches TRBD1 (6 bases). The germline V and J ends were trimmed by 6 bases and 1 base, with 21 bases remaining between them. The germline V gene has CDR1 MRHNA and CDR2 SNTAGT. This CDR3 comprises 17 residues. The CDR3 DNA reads TGTGCCAGCAGCCCGTTTCCAGGGACAACAAGTAACTATGGCTACACCTTC. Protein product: CASSPFPGTTSNYGYTF.

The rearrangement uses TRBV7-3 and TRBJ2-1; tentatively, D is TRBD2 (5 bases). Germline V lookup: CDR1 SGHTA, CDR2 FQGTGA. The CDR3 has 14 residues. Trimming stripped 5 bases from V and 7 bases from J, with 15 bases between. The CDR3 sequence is CASSPGSVGNEQFF. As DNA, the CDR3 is TGTGCCAGCAGCCCGGGGTCCGTGGGGAATGAGCAGTTCTTC.

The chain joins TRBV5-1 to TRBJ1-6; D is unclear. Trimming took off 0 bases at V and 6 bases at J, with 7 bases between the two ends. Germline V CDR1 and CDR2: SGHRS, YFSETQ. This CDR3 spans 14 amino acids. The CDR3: CASSLDPGNSPLHF. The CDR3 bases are TGCGCCAGCAGCTTGGATCCAGGTAATTCACCCCTCCACTTT.

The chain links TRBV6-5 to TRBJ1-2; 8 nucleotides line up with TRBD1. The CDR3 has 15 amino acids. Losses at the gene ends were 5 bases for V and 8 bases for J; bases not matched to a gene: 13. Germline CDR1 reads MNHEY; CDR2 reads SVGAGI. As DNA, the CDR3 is TGTGCCAGCAGTGGTCCGGACAGGACAGGGCACGGCTACACCTTC. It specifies CASSGPDRTGHGYTF.

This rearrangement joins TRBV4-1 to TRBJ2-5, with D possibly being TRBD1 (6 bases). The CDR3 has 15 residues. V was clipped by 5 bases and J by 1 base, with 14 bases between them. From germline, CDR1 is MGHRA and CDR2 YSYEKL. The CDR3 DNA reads TGCGCCAGCAGCTCGACCGGACAGTCCCAAGAGACCCAGTACTTC. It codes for CASSSTGQSQETQYF.

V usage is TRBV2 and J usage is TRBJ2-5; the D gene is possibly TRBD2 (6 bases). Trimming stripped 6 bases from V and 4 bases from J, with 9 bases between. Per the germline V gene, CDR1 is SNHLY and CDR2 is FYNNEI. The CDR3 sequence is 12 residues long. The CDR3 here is CASSQGGETQYF. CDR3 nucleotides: TGTGCCAGCAGCCAGGGAGGAGAGACCCAGTACTTC. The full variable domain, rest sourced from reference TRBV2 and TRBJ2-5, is EPEVTQTPSHQVTQMGQEVILRCVPISNHLYFYWYRQILGQKVEFLVSFYNNEISEKSEIFDDQFSVERPDGSNFTLKIRSTKLEDSAMYFCASSQGGETQYFGPGTRLLVL.

Here the CDR3 reads CASSQTTGREQYF. The CDR3, as DNA: TGTGCCAGCAGCCAGACGACAGGGAGGGAGCAGTACTTC. The chain carries TRBV4-2 and TRBJ2-7; TRBD1 is a possible D gene (7 bases). The CDR3 spans 13 residues. Germline-derived CDR1 and CDR2 are LGHNA and YNFKEQ. Trimming left V 3 bases short and J 7 bases short, with 13 bases between.

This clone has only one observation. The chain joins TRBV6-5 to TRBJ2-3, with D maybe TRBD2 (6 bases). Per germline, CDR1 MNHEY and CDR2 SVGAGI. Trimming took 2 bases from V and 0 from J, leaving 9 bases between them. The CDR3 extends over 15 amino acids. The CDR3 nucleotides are TGTGCCAGCAGTTACGACGGAGGGAGCACAGATACGCAGTATTTT. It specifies CASSYDGGSTDTQYF.

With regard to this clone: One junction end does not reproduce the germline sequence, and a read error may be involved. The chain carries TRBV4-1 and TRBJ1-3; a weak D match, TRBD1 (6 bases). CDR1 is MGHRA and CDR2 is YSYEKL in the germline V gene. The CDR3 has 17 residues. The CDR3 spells CASSEEWGQTSGNTIYF. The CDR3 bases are TGCGCCAGCAGCGAAGAGTGGGGGCAAACCTCTGGAAACACCATATATTTT.

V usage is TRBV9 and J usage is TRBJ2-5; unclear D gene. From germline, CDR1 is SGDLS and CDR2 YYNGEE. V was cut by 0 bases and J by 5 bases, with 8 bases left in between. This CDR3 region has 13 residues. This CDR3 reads CASSVGGSETQYF. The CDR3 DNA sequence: TGTGCCAGCAGCGTAGGCGGTAGCGAGACCCAGTACTTC.

CDR3 bases: TGTGCCAGCAGCCCAGACAGGGGTAACGGGGAGCTGTTTTTT. Its translation is CASSPDRGNGELFF. This sequence joins TRBV7-2 and TRBJ2-2; TRBD1 aligns across 8 bases. This CDR3 comprises 14 residues. Germline CDR1 reads SGHTA; CDR2 reads FQGNSA. V was clipped by 5 bases and J by 7 bases; unmatched bases: 6.

CDR3 region: CASSTFTGGVYEQYF. The CDR3 DNA reads TGTGCCAGCAGTACCTTTACGGGGGGCGTTTACGAGCAGTACTTC. V and J are TRBV28 and TRBJ2-7; TRBD2 might be the D (7 bases). The CDR3 length is 15 residues. CDR1 and CDR2 (germline): MDHEN, SYDVKM. Between the trimmed V and J ends, which lost 5 bases and 4 bases, there was a span of 18 bases.

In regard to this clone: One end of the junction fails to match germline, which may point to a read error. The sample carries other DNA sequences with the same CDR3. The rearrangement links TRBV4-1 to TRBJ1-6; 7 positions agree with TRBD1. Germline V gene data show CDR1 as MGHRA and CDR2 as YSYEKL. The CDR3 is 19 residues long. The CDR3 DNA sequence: TGCGCCAGCAGCCAAGATTCAGGGGGTAGGGGCGCCTATAATTCCCCCCTCCACTTT. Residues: CASSQDSGGRGAYNSPLHF.

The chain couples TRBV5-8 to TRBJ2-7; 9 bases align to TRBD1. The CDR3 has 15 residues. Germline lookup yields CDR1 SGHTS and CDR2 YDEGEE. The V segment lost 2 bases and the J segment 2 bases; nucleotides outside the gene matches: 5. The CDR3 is CASSFRDREPYEQYF. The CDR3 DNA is TGTGCCAGCAGCTTCCGGGACAGGGAGCCCTACGAGCAGTACTTC.

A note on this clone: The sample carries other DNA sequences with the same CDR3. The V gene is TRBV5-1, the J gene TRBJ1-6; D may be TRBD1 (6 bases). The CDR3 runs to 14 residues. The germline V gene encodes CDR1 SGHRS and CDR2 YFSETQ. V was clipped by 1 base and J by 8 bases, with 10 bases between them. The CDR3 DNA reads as TGCGCCAGCAGCTTGACAGGGAGGGATTCACCCCTCCACTTT. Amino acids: CASSLTGRDSPLHF.

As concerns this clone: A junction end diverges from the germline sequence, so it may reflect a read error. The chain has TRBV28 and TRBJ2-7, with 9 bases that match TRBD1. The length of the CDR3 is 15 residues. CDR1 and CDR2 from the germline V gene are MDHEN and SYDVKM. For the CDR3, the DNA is TGTGCCAGCAGCCCCGAGGGACAGGGTCGCTACGAGCAGCACTTC. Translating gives CASSPEGQGRYEQHF.

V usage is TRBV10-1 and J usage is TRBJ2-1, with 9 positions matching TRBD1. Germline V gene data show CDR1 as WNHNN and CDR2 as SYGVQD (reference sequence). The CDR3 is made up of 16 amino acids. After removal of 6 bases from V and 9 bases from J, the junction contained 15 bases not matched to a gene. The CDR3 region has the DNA TGCGCCAGCAGGAAGAGACGGGACAGGGATGTGAGTGAGCAGTTCTTC. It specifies CASRKRRDRDVSEQFF.